What follows are 22 T cell receptor beta chains derived from one specimen sequenced in a study of Graves' ophthalmopathy and Graves' hyperthyroidism. Amplification from RNA transcripts yielded the TCR beta CDR3 regions. First-round RT-PCR used HTBI primers; second-round multiplex PCR followed. A single record per CDR3 protein comes from TCRdb applying MiXCR to the multiplex PCR reads. Of approximately 160,000 distinct CDR3 sequences in the sample, approximately 40% were seen once. The sequenced material came from peripheral blood. These receptors all come from a man aged 25 to 40 with Graves' ophthalmopathy.

The chain carries TRBV12-3 or TRBV12-4 and TRBJ1-2; tentatively, D is TRBD1 (5 bases). The length of the CDR3 is 15 residues. V was shortened by 5 bases and J by 0 bases, with 13 bases between the two germline ends. Here the CDR3 DNA reads TGTGCCAGCAGTCTGACGACAGTTACTAACTATGGCTACACCTTC. This sequence encodes CASSLTTVTNYGYTF.

This clonotype was counted once. The genes are TRBV12-3 or TRBV12-4 and TRBJ1-2, with D unclear. Trimming took 3 bases from V and 3 from J, leaving 8 bases between them. CDR3 length: 13 amino acids. The CDR3 loop reads CASSFSQDYGYTF. The CDR3 region has the DNA TGTGCCAGCAGTTTTAGTCAGGACTATGGCTACACCTTC.

This clonotype occurred many times. V gene TRBV4-1 combines with J gene TRBJ2-7, with TRBD1 identical over 9 bases. This CDR3 is built from 14 residues. Germline-derived CDR1 and CDR2 are MGHRA and YSYEKL. V lost 4 bases, J lost 6 bases, and 7 bases stayed unmatched. The CDR3 bases are TGCGCCAGCAGCCCCGGGACAGGGAGTGGCGAGCAGTACTTC. Translation: CASSPGTGSGEQYF.

The chain has TRBV20-1 and TRBJ1-5; a possible D gene is TRBD1 (5 bases). V lost 6 bases and J lost 4, with 16 bases in between. Germline CDR1 is DFQATT and CDR2 is SNEGSKA (reference sequence). The CDR3 has 14 amino acids. The CDR3: CSAQIPGRNQPQHF. The CDR3 DNA is TGCAGTGCCCAAATCCCGGGACGGAATCAGCCCCAGCATTTT.

This clonotype appeared a few times. The chain uses TRBV6-1 and TRBJ1-2; no clear D. V dropped 4 bases and J dropped 3 bases, with 12 bases sitting between them. Germline V gives CDR1 MNHNS, CDR2 SASEGT. The CDR3 is 14 residues long. CDR3 coding DNA: TGTGCCAGCAGTGTGTCGGATAGTGACTATGGCTACACCTTC. Its translation: CASSVSDSDYGYTF.

This rearrangement joins TRBV5-1 to TRBJ1-2; 7 positions match TRBD1. Germline trimming cut 4 bases from V and 4 bases from J; bases unmatched to any gene: 7. The CDR3 is made up of 14 amino acids. Germline CDR1 SGHRS, CDR2 YFSETQ. The CDR3 is CASSTRQGGYGYTF. In DNA, the CDR3 is TGCGCCAGCAGCACCAGACAGGGCGGCTATGGCTACACCTTC.

This chain uses TRBV6-1 with TRBJ2-5, with D perhaps matching TRBD1 (6 bases). V was pared by 10 bases and J by 2 bases, with 14 bases between. From germline, CDR1 is MNHNS and CDR2 SASEGT. This CDR3 region has 13 residues. The CDR3 DNA sequence: TGTGCCATCAGAGGACAGCTTCAAGAGACCCAGTACTTC. Its protein product is CAIRGQLQETQYF.

At least ten counts were recorded for this clonotype. V usage is TRBV6-4 and J usage is TRBJ2-2, with TRBD2 identical over 13 bases. After removal of 2 bases from V and 7 bases from J, the junction contained 7 bases not matched to a gene. The CDR3 has 17 residues. CDR1 MRHNA and CDR2 SNTAGT come from the germline V gene. CDR3 amino acids: CASSDTSGRAVDGELFF. The CDR3 DNA follows: TGTGCCAGCAGTGACACTAGCGGGAGGGCCGTGGACGGGGAGCTGTTTTTT.

This clonotype was found many times. J is TRBJ2-4 and V is TRBV6-1; D is ambiguous. This CDR3 region has 16 residues. Trimming pared 3 bases from V and 0 bases from J, leaving 12 bases between. Germline-derived CDR1 and CDR2 are MNHNS and SASEGT. The CDR3 reads CASSDSLGIAKNIQYF. The CDR3 DNA sequence: TGTGCCAGCAGTGATTCCCTTGGGATAGCCAAAAACATTCAGTACTTC.

This clonotype was detected many times. The gene calls are TRBV19 and TRBJ1-1, with D uncertain. The germline V gene encodes CDR1 LNHDA and CDR2 SQIVND (reference sequence). CDR3 size: 15 residues. Between the trimmed V and J ends, which lost 3 bases and 7 bases, there was a span of 18 bases. The CDR3 sequence is CASSIGGLTSDEAFF. The CDR3 nucleotides are TGTGCCAGTAGTATCGGAGGACTTACTTCCGATGAAGCTTTCTTT. Supplemented by reference TRBV19 and TRBJ1-1, the full variable domain reads DGGITQSPKYLFRKEGQNVTLSCEQNLNHDAMYWYRQDPGQGLRLIYYSQIVNDFQKGDIAEGYSVSREKKESFPLTVTSAQKNPTAFYLCASSIGGLTSDEAFFGQGTRLTVV.

In this sample, this clonotype turned up many times. The chain uses TRBV5-1 and TRBJ1-2, with D hard to call. This CDR3 is built from 14 residues. The ends were cut back, 4 bases at V and 0 bases at J, with 10 bases in the middle. Germline V gene data show CDR1 as SGHRS and CDR2 as YFSETQ. The chain's CDR3 is CASSLDGTNYGYTF. CDR3 coding DNA: TGCGCCAGCAGCCTGGACGGAACTAACTATGGCTACACCTTC.

This sequence joins TRBV6-2 or TRBV6-3 and TRBJ2-5; possibly TRBD2 for D (6 bases). The V gene's germline CDR1 is MNHEY and CDR2 SVGEGT. The germline V and J ends were trimmed by 8 bases and 5 bases, with 24 bases remaining between them. This CDR3 has 16 amino acids. The CDR3 bases are TGTGCCAGCGCAGGTGATCGCCGGGGGAGCTGGGAGACCCAGTACTTC. Protein: CASAGDRRGSWETQYF.

Ten or more counts support this clonotype. The chain couples TRBV7-2 to TRBJ1-1; TRBD1 might be the D (6 bases). CDR3 length equals 15 residues. Deletions cut 1 base from V and 1 base from J, with 10 bases between. Germline V CDR1 and CDR2: SGHTA, FQGNSA. The CDR3 DNA is TGTGCCAGCAGCTTAGTCTGGACAGCGAACACTGAAGCTTTCTTT. Its protein product is CASSLVWTANTEAFF.

This clonotype was found many times. The CDR3, as DNA: TGCAGTGCTCCGACAGGGTATAAAGGCGAGCAGTACTTC. Translating gives CSAPTGYKGEQYF. This chain links TRBV20-1 with TRBJ2-7; 7 bases align to TRBD1. This CDR3 region has 13 residues. CDR1 and CDR2 (germline): DFQATT, SNEGSKA (reference sequence). V lost 5 bases and J lost 6; bases outside the gene matches: 10.

This sequence joins TRBV12-3 or TRBV12-4 and TRBJ1-5, with D unclear. The CDR3 has 14 residues. V was cut by 4 bases and J by 1 base, with 8 bases left in between. The CDR3 sequence: CASSWSASNQPQHF. The CDR3 DNA sequence: TGTGCCAGCAGTTGGTCAGCGAGCAATCAGCCCCAGCATTTT.

This clonotype was seen ten or more times. Given the absence of the conserved phenylalanine or tryptophan at the CDR3 end, a read error is likely. The chain couples TRBV15 to TRBJ1-1; no firm D call. The CDR3 contains 14 residues. Trimming removed 2 bases from V and 2 bases from J, with 9 bases in between. Germline CDR1 and CDR2: LNHNV and YYDKDF (reference sequence). The CDR3 reads CATSRSPGNTEAFL. As DNA, the CDR3 is TGTGCCACCAGCAGATCCCCGGGCAACACTGAAGCTTTCCTT.

This clonotype has ten or more counts. This chain links TRBV5-1 with TRBJ1-1, with D uncertain. With 3 bases removed from V and 1 base from J, the gap between germline ends came to 13 bases. The CDR3 length is 15 residues. The germline CDR1 and CDR2 sequences are SGHRS and YFSETQ. The CDR3 loop reads CASSWSGRENTEAFF. The CDR3 DNA is TGCGCCAGCAGCTGGTCGGGAAGGGAGAACACTGAAGCTTTCTTT.

CDR3 amino acids: CASSAETGTSYEQYF. CDR3 sequence (DNA): TGTGCCAGCAGTGCCGAGACAGGGACCTCCTACGAGCAGTACTTC. The chain joins TRBV6-1 to TRBJ2-7, with 7 bases identical to TRBD1. The CDR3 covers 15 residues. V lost 4 bases to trimming and J lost 0 bases; unmatched junction nucleotides: 6. Germline V gene data show CDR1 as MNHNS and CDR2 as SASEGT.

There are many counts of this clonotype. The chain recombines TRBV5-1 with TRBJ1-3; D is ambiguous. This CDR3 is built from 15 residues. V was trimmed by 4 bases and J by 2 bases, leaving 13 bases between them. Germline V gives CDR1 SGHRS, CDR2 YFSETQ. The CDR3 spells CASSPPRATGNTIYF. Written as DNA, the CDR3 is TGCGCCAGCAGCCCCCCCCGGGCTACTGGAAACACCATATATTTT.

This clonotype occurred once. The V and J genes are TRBV20-1 and TRBJ2-7; D remains unclear. The V end was cut by 3 bases, the J end by 2 bases, with 14 bases between. CDR1 and CDR2 (germline): DFQATT, SNEGSKA (reference sequence). The CDR3 extends over 14 amino acids. CDR3 residues: CSARTSRNPYEQYF. CDR3 sequence (DNA): TGCAGTGCTAGGACCTCGCGGAACCCCTACGAGCAGTACTTC.

This clonotype was seen only once. The chain couples TRBV20-1 to TRBJ2-7, with D tentatively TRBD1 (5 bases). Germline assignment: CDR1 DFQATT and CDR2 SNEGSKA (reference sequence). The ends were cut back, 5 bases at V and 5 bases at J, with 13 bases in the middle. This CDR3 has 12 residues. CDR3 amino acids: CSAQGAANEQYF. CDR3 sequence (DNA): TGCAGTGCTCAAGGGGCTGCGAACGAGCAGTACTTC.

This clonotype was recorded many times. The rearrangement joins TRBV6-2 or TRBV6-3 to TRBJ2-2; 7 bases fit TRBD2. CDR1 is MNHEY, CDR2 SVGEGT, per germline. The CDR3 spans 14 residues. V lost 2 bases, J lost 6 bases, and 3 bases stayed unmatched. The CDR3 region is CASSYGRDPGELFF. The CDR3 bases are TGTGCCAGCAGTTACGGGAGGGACCCCGGGGAGCTGTTTTTT.